This T cell receptor (beta chain) is from a study of blood T cell repertoires in COVID-19. CDR3 length equals 16 residues. Only in-frame clones appear in the TCRdb table, and some are missing; sequencing was by immunoSEQ multiplex PCR. The sample has roughly 250,000 clones, 75% to 85% seen once. The sample comprised peripheral blood. V and J are TRBV21-1 and TRBJ2-5; the D call of TRBD2 is as the table states it, not checked on the DNA. TRBV21-1 is a recognized pseudogene. This TCR derives from a human donor in a cohort sampled during active COVID-19. The CDR3 nucleotides read TGTGCCACCTCACGGCACCAAGCGGGGGGGCCAGAGACCCAGTACTTC. Its protein is CATSRHQAGGPETQYF.